The T cell receptor beta chain under discussion was sequenced for a study of T cells in severe cutaneous drug reactions (dated by TCRdb to about 2019). With respect to the entire study: Between about 2010 and 2018, patients were recruited from Taiwan, Thailand and a European registry network. Enrollment was limited to patients whose SJS/TEN or DRESS diagnosis was probable or definite according to RegiSCAR criteria. Biological samples, such as blister fluids/cells and PBMC, were collected from patients during the acute or recovery stage. The culprit drug was assigned using the Naranjo algorithm and the ALDEN drug causality algorithm. Libraries were prepared using iRepertoire multiplex PCR, and a comparison was cited by the authors in which similar capture of abundant clonotypes was shown across iRepertoire and 5' RACE methods with or without UMI. Single-cell sequencing, quantitative PCR validation, functional assays and transgenic mouse experiments were combined with bulk TCR sequencing. The research as a whole found: A public TCRbeta CDR3 was found in all seven CBZ-SJS/TEN blister samples (mean roughly 14%) but was undetectable or scarce in tolerant-control and healthy-donor PBMC. CBZ-SJS/TEN patients showed strongly increased TRBV12-4 usage, with an average of about 32% in blister cells and around 4.6% in PBMC. According to the authors, further study is still needed to determine whether the public TCR generalizes to SJS/TEN caused by other drugs.

In regard to this clonotype: The specificity of this receptor is unknown.

Library preparation used the iRepertoire multiplex PCR system with TCR subtype-specific primers for both bulk and single-cell sequencing. Multiplex PCR with primers targeting V, D and J gene regions was used to generate bulk TCR beta libraries. Bulk TCR library preparation used roughly 95-550 ng of RNA per sample as input. An Illumina MiSeq was used to sequence bulk TCR beta amplicons. Per the original workflow: Quality control steps removed sample misassignments and low-quality sequencing reads. The amino acids lying between the V-gene Y[YFLI]C motif and the J-segment [FW]GXGT motif were defined as CDR3. The IMGT database served as the reference for assigning TRBV and TRBJ genes and CDR3 clonotypes. TRBV expression in each sample was normalized to the mean expression of the same gene in PBMC from roughly 45 healthy donors. Each CDR3 protein sequence appears as one entry after TCRdb reprocessed the reads, and no DNA is included. These V and J calls derive from TCRdb rather than the authors' analysis. In this sample's table one finds approximately 20,000 distinct CDR3 sequences. Over 6.5% of the sample lies in the top ten.

From cysteine to phenylalanine, the CDR3 is 18 amino acids long. The DNA sequence is not available. CDR1 is given as SGHRS and CDR2 as YFSETQ, both from the germline V gene. The donors whose samples were sequenced had carbamazepine-induced Stevens-Johnson syndrome or toxic epidermal necrolysis (CBZ-SJS/TEN). The peripheral blood repertoires were obtained from CBZ-SJS/TEN patients of Han Chinese origin (roughly five) and European origin (about 6). To search for drug-specific clonotypes, the T cell receptor repertoires of patients with drug-induced severe cutaneous adverse reactions were profiled by next-generation sequencing. The RNA source was either peripheral blood mononuclear cells or blister cells from skin lesions.

Recombination linked TRBV5-1 to TRBJ2-6; TCRdb's D call, TRBD1, is unchecked because there is no DNA. Sequences were obtained from PBMCs. The clonotype originates from a human donor with toxic epidermal necrolysis, a severe cutaneous drug reaction. The CDR3 is CASSPRGRGSSGANVLTF.